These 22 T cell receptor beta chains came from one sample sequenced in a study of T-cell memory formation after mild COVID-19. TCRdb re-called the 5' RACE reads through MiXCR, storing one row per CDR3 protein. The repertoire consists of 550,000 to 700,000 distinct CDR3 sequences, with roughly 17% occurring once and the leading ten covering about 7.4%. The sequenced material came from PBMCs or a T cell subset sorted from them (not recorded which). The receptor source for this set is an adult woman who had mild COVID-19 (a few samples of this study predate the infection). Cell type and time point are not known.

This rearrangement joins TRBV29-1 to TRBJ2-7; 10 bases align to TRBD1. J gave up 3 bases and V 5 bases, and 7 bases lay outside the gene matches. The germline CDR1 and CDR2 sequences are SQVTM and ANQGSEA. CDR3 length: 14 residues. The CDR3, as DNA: TGCAGCGTTACCCGGGACAGGGGACTCTACGAGCAGTACTTC. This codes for CSVTRDRGLYEQYF.

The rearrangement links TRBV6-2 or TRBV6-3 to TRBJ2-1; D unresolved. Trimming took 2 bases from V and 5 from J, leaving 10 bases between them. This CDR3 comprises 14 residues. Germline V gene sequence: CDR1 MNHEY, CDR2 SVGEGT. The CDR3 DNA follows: TGTGCCAGCAGTTACCCCTCGAGTGACAATGAGCAGTTCTTC. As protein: CASSYPSSDNEQFF.

The CDR3 loop reads CASSYGGLGGTQYF. The CDR3 bases are TGTGCCAGCAGTTACGGCGGGCTTGGAGGGACCCAGTACTTC. The V and J genes are TRBV6-5 and TRBJ2-5; possible D gene TRBD2, 5 bases. This CDR3 region has 14 residues. The V end was cut by 2 bases, the J end by 7 bases, with 14 bases between. The germline V gene has CDR1 MNHEY and CDR2 SVGAGI.

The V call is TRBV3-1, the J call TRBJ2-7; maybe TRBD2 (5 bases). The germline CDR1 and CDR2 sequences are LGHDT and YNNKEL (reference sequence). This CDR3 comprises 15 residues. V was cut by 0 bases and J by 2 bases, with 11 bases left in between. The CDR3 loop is CASSQDGVRAYEQYF. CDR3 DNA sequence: TGTGCCAGCAGCCAAGACGGGGTAAGGGCCTACGAGCAGTACTTC.

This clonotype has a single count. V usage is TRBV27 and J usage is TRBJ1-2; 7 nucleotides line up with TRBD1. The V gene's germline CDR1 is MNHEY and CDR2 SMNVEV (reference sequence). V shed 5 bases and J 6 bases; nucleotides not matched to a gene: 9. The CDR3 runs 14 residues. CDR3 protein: CASSPQGEGDGYTF. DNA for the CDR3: TGTGCCAGCAGTCCCCAGGGGGAGGGGGATGGCTACACCTTC.

The CDR3 is CASRGEGLGYEQYF. The CDR3, as DNA: TGTGCCAGCAGGGGGGAGGGCTTAGGCTACGAGCAGTACTTC. This chain connects TRBV27 to TRBJ2-7; 7 positions match TRBD2. Germline V CDR1 and CDR2: MNHEY, SMNVEV (reference sequence). The CDR3 totals 14 residues. V shed 6 bases, J shed 3 bases, and the junction held 8 bases outside the gene matches.

The CDR3 region is CASSLVPRTDTQYF. The CDR3 coding sequence is TGCGCCAGCAGCTTGGTTCCCCGTACAGATACGCAGTATTTT. This rearrangement joins TRBV5-1 to TRBJ2-3; D remains unclear. The germline V and J ends were trimmed by 0 bases and 3 bases, with 8 bases remaining between them. Germline V CDR1 and CDR2: SGHRS, YFSETQ. The CDR3 runs 14 residues.

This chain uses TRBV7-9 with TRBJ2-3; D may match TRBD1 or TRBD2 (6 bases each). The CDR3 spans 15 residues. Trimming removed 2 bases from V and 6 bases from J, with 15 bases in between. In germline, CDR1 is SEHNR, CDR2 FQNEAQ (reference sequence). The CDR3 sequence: CASSLLLRGADTQYF. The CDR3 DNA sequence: TGTGCCAGCAGCTTACTCCTAAGGGGGGCGGATACGCAGTATTTT.

In DNA, the CDR3 is TGTGCCAGCAGTTGGGACAGGGGTGACACTGAAGCTTTCTTT. Its translation: CASSWDRGDTEAFF. The chain links TRBV6-6 to TRBJ1-1, with 10 bases matching TRBD1. The length of the CDR3 is 14 residues. Germline-derived CDR1 and CDR2 are MNHNY and SVGAGI (reference sequence). Trimming cost V 4 bases and J 3 bases; bases outside gene matches: 2.

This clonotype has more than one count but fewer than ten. DNA for the CDR3: TGTGCCAGCTCACCGATGACAGCTCTCTACGAGCAGTACTTC. Translated, it gives CASSPMTALYEQYF. The J gene is TRBJ2-7, the V gene TRBV18; tentative D call: TRBD1 (5 bases). CDR1 and CDR2 from the germline V gene are KGHSH and LQKENI. The CDR3 length is 14 residues. Trimming took off 3 bases at V and 3 bases at J, with 12 bases between the two ends.

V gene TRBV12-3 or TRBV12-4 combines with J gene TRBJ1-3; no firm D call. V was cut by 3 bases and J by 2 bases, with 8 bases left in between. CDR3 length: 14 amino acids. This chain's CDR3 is CASSLVGTGNTIYF. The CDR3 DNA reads TGTGCCAGCAGTTTGGTAGGGACTGGAAACACCATATATTTT.

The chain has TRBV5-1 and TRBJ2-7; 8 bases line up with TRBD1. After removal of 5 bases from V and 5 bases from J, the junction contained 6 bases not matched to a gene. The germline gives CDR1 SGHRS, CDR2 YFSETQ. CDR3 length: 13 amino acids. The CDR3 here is CASRATGVHEQYF. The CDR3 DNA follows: TGCGCCAGCAGGGCGACAGGGGTCCACGAGCAGTACTTC.

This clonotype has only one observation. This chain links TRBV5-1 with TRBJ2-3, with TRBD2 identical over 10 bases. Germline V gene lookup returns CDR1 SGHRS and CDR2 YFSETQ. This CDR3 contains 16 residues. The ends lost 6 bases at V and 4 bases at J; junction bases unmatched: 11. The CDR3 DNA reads TGCGCCAGCACTGAGCGGAGCGGGGGGGGCGCAGATACGCAGTATTTT. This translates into CASTERSGGGADTQYF.

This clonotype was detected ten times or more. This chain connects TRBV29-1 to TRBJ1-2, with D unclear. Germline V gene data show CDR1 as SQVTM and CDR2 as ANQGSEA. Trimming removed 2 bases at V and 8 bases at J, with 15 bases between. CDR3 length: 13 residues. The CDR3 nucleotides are TGCAGCGTTGAACAGCCAGCACTTGGGGGCTACACCTTC. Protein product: CSVEQPALGGYTF.

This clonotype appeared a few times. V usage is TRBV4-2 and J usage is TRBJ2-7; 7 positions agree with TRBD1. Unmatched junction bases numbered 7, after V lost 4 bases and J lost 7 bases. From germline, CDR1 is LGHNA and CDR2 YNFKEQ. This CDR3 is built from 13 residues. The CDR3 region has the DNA TGTGCCAGCAGCCGTGAGGGGGCCTCAGAGCAGTACTTC. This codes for CASSREGASEQYF.

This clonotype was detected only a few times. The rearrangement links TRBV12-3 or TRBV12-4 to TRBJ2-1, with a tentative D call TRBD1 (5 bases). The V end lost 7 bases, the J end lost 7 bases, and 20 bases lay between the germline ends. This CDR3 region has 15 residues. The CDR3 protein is CASKERQSESNEQFF. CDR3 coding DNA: TGTGCCAGCAAGGAACGACAGTCCGAATCGAATGAGCAGTTCTTC.

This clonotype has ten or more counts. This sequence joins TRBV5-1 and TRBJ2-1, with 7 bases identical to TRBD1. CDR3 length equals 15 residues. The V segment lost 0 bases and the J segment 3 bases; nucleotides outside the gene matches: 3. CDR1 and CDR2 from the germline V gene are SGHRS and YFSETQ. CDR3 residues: CASSLEGARYNEQFF. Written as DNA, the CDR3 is TGCGCCAGCAGCTTGGAGGGGGCCCGCTACAATGAGCAGTTCTTC.

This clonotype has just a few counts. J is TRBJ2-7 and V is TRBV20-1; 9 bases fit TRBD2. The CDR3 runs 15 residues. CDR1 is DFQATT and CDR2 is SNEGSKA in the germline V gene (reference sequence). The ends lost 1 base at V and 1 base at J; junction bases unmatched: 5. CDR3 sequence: CSARVSGGLSYEQYF. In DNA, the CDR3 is TGCAGTGCTAGAGTTAGCGGGGGATTATCCTACGAGCAGTACTTC.

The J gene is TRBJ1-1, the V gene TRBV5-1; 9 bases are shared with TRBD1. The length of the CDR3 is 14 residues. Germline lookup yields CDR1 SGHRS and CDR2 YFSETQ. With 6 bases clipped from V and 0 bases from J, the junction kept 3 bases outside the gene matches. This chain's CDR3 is CASTWDRVNTEAFF. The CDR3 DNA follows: TGCGCCAGCACCTGGGACAGGGTGAACACTGAAGCTTTCTTT.

CDR3 residues: CASSYTGLAGAGNTGELFF. CDR3 nucleotide sequence: TGTGCCAGCAGTTACACCGGACTAGCGGGAGCAGGGAACACCGGGGAGCTGTTTTTT. This chain joins TRBV6-2 or TRBV6-3 and TRBJ2-2, with 13 nucleotides matching TRBD2. V lost 2 bases and J lost 1; bases outside the gene matches: 7. CDR1 MNHEY and CDR2 SVGEGT come from the germline V gene. This CDR3 has 19 residues.

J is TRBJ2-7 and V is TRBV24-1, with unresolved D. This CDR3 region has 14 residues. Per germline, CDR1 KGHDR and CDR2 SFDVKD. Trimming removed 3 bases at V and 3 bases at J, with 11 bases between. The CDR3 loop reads CATSDAQLGYEQYF. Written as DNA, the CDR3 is TGTGCCACCAGTGATGCCCAACTCGGCTACGAGCAGTACTTC.

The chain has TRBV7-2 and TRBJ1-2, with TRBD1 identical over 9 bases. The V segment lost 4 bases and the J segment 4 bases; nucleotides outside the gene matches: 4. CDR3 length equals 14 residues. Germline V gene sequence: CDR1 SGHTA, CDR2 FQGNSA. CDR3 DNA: TGTGCCAGCAGCTCGGACAGGGGACCCTATGGCTACACCTTC. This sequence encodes CASSSDRGPYGYTF.